This entry concerns a single T cell receptor beta chain. This sample also contains other DNA sequences that code for the same CDR3. Trimming took off 2 bases at V and 1 base at J, with 5 bases between the two ends. Germline CDR1 reads LNHDA; CDR2 reads SQIVND (reference sequence). The CDR3 is 13 residues long. This sample was included in a study of blood T cell repertoires in COVID-19. About the study: Some COVID-19 samples were acute and others convalescent; all came from the United States, Italy and Spain. PBMCs, B-cell-depleted T cells, or T cells were the source of the cDNA or gDNA that made up the material.

As originally analysed: Amplifying reference gene primers gave estimates of nucleated cell counts. TCRdb's copy holds only in-frame clones and misses some; the assay was immunoSEQ multiplex PCR. Clone size and V and J calls were adopted from that table, with D and trimming inferred from the DNA. This repertoire shows roughly 200,000 clones, about three quarters found once; its top ten account for roughly 8.6%. The V and J genes are TRBV19 and TRBJ1-2, with D unclear. The specimen was peripheral blood. The TCR was taken from a woman aged 50 to 65 with active or convalescent COVID-19. The CDR3 is CASSISGNYGYTF. CDR3 in DNA: TGTGCCAGTAGTATATCGGGTAACTATGGCTACACCTTC.